These 17 T cell receptor beta chains came from one sample sequenced in a study of CD8 T cells in Susac syndrome. Random hexamers served to reverse transcribe roughly 0.5 to 1 ug RNA. TCRdb fed the immunoSEQ multiplex PCR reads into MiXCR, producing one record per CDR3 protein. The data hold 71,000 or so distinct CDR3 sequences, with roughly 93% observed a single time. Sequencing input: CD4+ T cells from PBMCs. The receptors were gathered from a human donor with Susac syndrome.

The chain joins TRBV29-1 to TRBJ1-2, with D unclear. The CDR3 length is 12 residues. The V end was cut by 3 bases, the J end by 10 bases, with 15 bases between. Germline CDR1 and CDR2: SQVTM and ANQGSEA. The CDR3 DNA follows: TGCAGCGTTGAGGAGTACGGGGAGGACTACACCTTC. This codes for CSVEEYGEDYTF.

The chain is built from TRBV3-1 and TRBJ2-5, with D unresolved. V was cut by 5 bases and J by 2 bases, with 9 bases left in between. Germline lookup yields CDR1 LGHDT and CDR2 YNNKEL (reference sequence). The CDR3 extends over 13 amino acids. The CDR3 coding sequence is TGTGCCAGCAGCGTGGACCCTCAAGAGACCCAGTACTTC. Its protein product is CASSVDPQETQYF.

The genes are TRBV5-4 and TRBJ1-1; perhaps TRBD1 as D (6 bases). This CDR3 is built from 18 residues. Germline V gene data show CDR1 as SGHNT and CDR2 as YYREEE (reference sequence). The V and J ends lost 0 bases and 2 bases respectively, with 20 bases between them. DNA of the CDR3: TGTGCCAGCAGCTTGGATCAGGGGCCACCCCGCCGCAACACTGAAGCTTTCTTT. Amino acid sequence: CASSLDQGPPRRNTEAFF.

V is TRBV18 and J is TRBJ2-5; 7 nucleotides line up with TRBD2. The CDR3 length is 14 residues. The germline V gene encodes CDR1 KGHSH and CDR2 LQKENI. Trimming at V came to 5 bases and at J to 4 bases, leaving 7 bases not matched to a gene. The CDR3 bases are TGTGCCAGCTCATCTCCGGGCGGGAGAGAGACCCAGTACTTC. It specifies CASSSPGGRETQYF.

The rearrangement joins TRBV16 to TRBJ1-5; TRBD1 aligns across 9 bases. J was trimmed by 7 bases and V by 2 bases; bases with no gene match: 12. The CDR3 totals 17 residues. Germline loops: CDR1 KGHSY, CDR2 FQNENV. CDR3 amino acids: CASSQVLRDRAGQPQHF. The CDR3 region has the DNA TGTGCCAGCAGCCAAGTCTTACGGGACAGGGCTGGCCAGCCCCAGCATTTT. Based on the CDR3 plus reference TRBV16 and TRBJ1-5, the full variable domain is GEEVAQTPKHLVRGEGQKAKLYCAPIKGHSYVFWYQQVLKNEFKFLISFQNENVFDETGMPKERFSAKCLPNSPCSLEIQATKLEDSAVYFCASSQVLRDRAGQPQHFGDGTRLSIL.

The chain carries TRBV20-1 and TRBJ1-3; D gene ambiguous. The V end lost 6 bases, the J end lost 1 base, and 13 bases lay between the germline ends. From germline, CDR1 is DFQATT and CDR2 SNEGSKA (reference sequence). The CDR3 consists of 14 residues. This chain's CDR3 is CSARERDSGNTIYF. The CDR3 bases are TGCAGTGCCCGGGAGAGGGATTCTGGAAACACCATATATTTT.

The chain recombines TRBV6-2 or TRBV6-3 with TRBJ1-2; weak D call: TRBD1 (5 bases). V was cut by 2 bases and J by 5 bases, with 15 bases left in between. This CDR3 contains 15 residues. Germline assignment: CDR1 MNHEY and CDR2 SVGEGT. CDR3 sequence (DNA): TGTGCCAGCAGTTACGGCAGGGAGGGATCATATGGCTACACCTTC. Translating gives CASSYGREGSYGYTF.

This rearrangement joins TRBV4-1 to TRBJ1-5, with D possibly being TRBD1 (5 bases). The CDR3 runs to 17 residues. Germline lookup yields CDR1 MGHRA and CDR2 YSYEKL. Trimming shortened V by 1 base and J by 2 bases, and 15 bases separated the two germline ends. As DNA, the CDR3 is TGCGCCAGCAGCCAAGGGAGGGGAGGCGGGGGCAATCAGCCCCAGCATTTT. Residues: CASSQGRGGGGNQPQHF.

Only a few counts were recorded for this clonotype. This chain connects TRBV7-2 to TRBJ2-5, with D hard to call. Looked up from germline, CDR1 is SGHTA and CDR2 is FQGNSA. The CDR3 contains 15 residues. Trimming took off 0 bases at V and 2 bases at J, with 10 bases between the two ends. The CDR3 spells CASSLAGWDQETQYF. CDR3 nucleotides: TGTGCCAGCAGCTTAGCTGGGTGGGATCAAGAGACCCAGTACTTC.

V and J are TRBV7-2 and TRBJ2-7; 13 bases line up with TRBD2. The CDR3 sequence is 15 residues long. With V trimmed by 6 bases and J by 2 bases, 4 bases remained unmatched. CDR1 SGHTA and CDR2 FQGNSA come from the germline V gene. The CDR3 here is CASRIGLAGAYEQYF. CDR3 in DNA: TGTGCCAGCAGAATCGGACTAGCGGGGGCCTACGAGCAGTACTTC. Based on the CDR3 plus reference TRBV7-2 and TRBJ2-7, the full variable domain is GAGVSQSPSNKVTEKGKDVELRCDPISGHTALYWYRQSLGQGLEFLIYFQGNSAPDKSGLPSDRFSAERTGGSVSTLTIQRTQQEDSAVYLCASRIGLAGAYEQYFGPGTRLTVT.

The rearrangement uses TRBV28 and TRBJ2-7; 9 bases agree with TRBD2. CDR3 length: 14 residues. V was clipped by 7 bases and J by 2 bases; unmatched bases: 6. Germline assignment: CDR1 MDHEN and CDR2 SYDVKM. CDR3 in amino acids: CASILAGAPYEQYF. The CDR3 region has the DNA TGTGCCAGCATATTAGCGGGGGCCCCCTACGAGCAGTACTTC.

The chain couples TRBV20-1 to TRBJ2-7; D is undetermined. The CDR3 runs 14 residues. The germline V gene has CDR1 DFQATT and CDR2 SNEGSKA (reference sequence). Between the trimmed V and J ends, which lost 0 bases and 5 bases, there was a span of 14 bases. The CDR3 region is CSARDLGKGHEQYF. The CDR3 nucleotides are TGCAGTGCTAGAGATTTAGGGAAGGGCCACGAGCAGTACTTC.

The rearrangement links TRBV20-1 to TRBJ2-4; TRBD2 matches at 7 bases. Germline trimming cut 5 bases from V and 1 base from J; bases unmatched to any gene: 8. CDR1 is DFQATT, CDR2 SNEGSKA, per germline (reference sequence). This CDR3 region has 15 residues. The CDR3 spells CSALEGSGAKNIQYF. The CDR3 nucleotides read TGCAGTGCTCTAGAGGGTAGCGGGGCCAAAAACATTCAGTACTTC.

J is TRBJ2-5 and V is TRBV5-5; D remains ambiguous. Looked up from germline, CDR1 is SGHKS and CDR2 is YYEKEE (reference sequence). This CDR3 is built from 15 residues. Between the trimmed V and J ends, which lost 4 bases and 3 bases, there was a span of 16 bases. CDR3 bases: TGTGCCAGCAGCCCCGGCCAGCCAAATAAAGAGACCCAGTACTTC. Its protein product is CASSPGQPNKETQYF.

V usage is TRBV3-1 and J usage is TRBJ2-2; possible D gene TRBD2, 6 bases. CDR3 length equals 16 residues. In germline, CDR1 is LGHDT, CDR2 YNNKEL (reference sequence). With 3 bases removed from V and 5 bases from J, the gap between germline ends came to 16 bases. CDR3 in amino acids: CASSQEWAGRTGELFF. In nucleotides, the CDR3 is TGTGCCAGCAGCCAGGAGTGGGCAGGGAGGACCGGGGAGCTGTTTTTT. Drawing the rest from reference TRBV3-1 and TRBJ2-2, the complete variable domain is DTAVSQTPKYLVTQMGNDKSIKCEQNLGHDTMYWYKQDSKKFLKIMFSYNNKELIINETVPNRFSPKSPDKAHLNLHINSLELGDSAVYFCASSQEWAGRTGELFFGEGSRLTVL.

The chain links TRBV6-2 or TRBV6-3 to TRBJ1-5, with TRBD1 matching 9 bases. The V segment lost 8 bases and the J segment 0 bases; nucleotides outside the gene matches: 2. The CDR3 consists of 14 residues. The germline gives CDR1 MNHEY, CDR2 SVGEGT. The CDR3 spells CASRTGDSNQPQHF. CDR3 in DNA: TGTGCCAGCCGGACAGGGGATAGCAATCAGCCCCAGCATTTT.

The rearrangement links TRBV28 to TRBJ1-4; perhaps TRBD1 as D (6 bases). This CDR3 region has 15 residues. Germline assignment: CDR1 MDHEN and CDR2 SYDVKM. Trimming took 6 bases from V and 7 from J, leaving 18 bases between them. The CDR3 loop reads CASSYRLGRGEKLFF. The CDR3 region has the DNA TGTGCCAGCAGCTACCGGTTGGGCAGGGGTGAAAAACTGTTTTTT.